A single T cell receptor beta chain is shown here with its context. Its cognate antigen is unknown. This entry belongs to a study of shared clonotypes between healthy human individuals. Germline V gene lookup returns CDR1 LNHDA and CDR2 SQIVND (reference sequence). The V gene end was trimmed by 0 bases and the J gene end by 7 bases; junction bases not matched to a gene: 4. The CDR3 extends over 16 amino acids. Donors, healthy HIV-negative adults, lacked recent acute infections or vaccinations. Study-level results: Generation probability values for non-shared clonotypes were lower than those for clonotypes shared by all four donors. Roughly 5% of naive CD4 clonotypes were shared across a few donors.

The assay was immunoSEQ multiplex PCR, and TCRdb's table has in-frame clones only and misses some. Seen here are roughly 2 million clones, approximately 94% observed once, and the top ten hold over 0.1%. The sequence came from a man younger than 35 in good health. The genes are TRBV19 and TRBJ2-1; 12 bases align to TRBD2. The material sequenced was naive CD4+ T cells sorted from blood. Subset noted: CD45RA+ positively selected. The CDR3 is CASSIELAGGPNEQFF. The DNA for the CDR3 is TGTGCCAGTAGTATAGAACTAGCGGGAGGACCAAATGAGCAGTTCTTC.